This entry describes one TCR beta chain. Antigen specificity is unknown. Each patient with chemo-refractory metastatic non-small-cell lung cancer was treated with focal radiation plus CTLA-4 blockade using ipilimumab. Profiling relied on immunoSEQ multiplex PCR, and the TCRdb table lists in-frame clones only, not all of them. This table has tens of thousands of clones, roughly 83% appearing once. This specimen comes from a study of radiotherapy plus CTLA-4 blockade in lung cancer. Whole-study context: Roughly 17% of patients responded objectively, and about 32% achieved disease control.

Study-level results: Early clonal dynamics of blood T cells, together with interferon-beta, were reported as the best response predictor. The study found tumor-derived TCR clones expanded in blood after radiotherapy plus ipilimumab.

Trimming pared 7 bases from V and 6 bases from J, leaving 10 bases between. Germline loops: CDR1 MNHNS, CDR2 SASEGT. CDR3 length: 12 amino acids. Sequencing used peripheral blood, obtained from a patient treated with radiotherapy plus ipilimumab. This receptor was obtained from a human donor with non-small cell lung cancer who had a complete response to radiotherapy plus ipilimumab. The chain has TRBV6-1 and TRBJ1-5; D not resolved. CDR3 DNA sequence: TGTGCCAGCACTATCAATAGTCAGCCCCAGCATTTT. Translated: CASTINSQPQHF.